The 24 T cell receptor beta chains given below trace back to one sample, sequenced in a study of T-cell reconstitution after alpha-beta-depleted transplantation in children. Preparation of the TCRbeta library used unique molecular identifiers. TCRdb reprocessed the PCR reads with MiXCR, giving one entry per CDR3 protein. The sample shows 580,000 or so distinct CDR3 sequences, roughly 23% of them seen only once. The starting material was PBMCs, mostly from graft donor cells, obtained 360 days after TCRalphabeta/CD19-depleted stem cell transplant. The receptors derive from a boy in the first two years of life who had a stem cell transplant for acute myeloid leukemia, so the T cells may come from the graft donor.

The chain combines TRBV27 with TRBJ2-7; the match to TRBD1 covers 9 bases. Germline V gene data show CDR1 as MNHEY and CDR2 as SMNVEV (reference sequence). CDR3 size: 13 residues. The junction had 3 bases not matched to a gene; V was cut back by 4 bases and J by 5 bases. In nucleotides, the CDR3 is TGTGCCAGCAGTTGGGGACAGGGTAACGAGCAGTACTTC. As protein: CASSWGQGNEQYF.

This clonotype was counted many times. This chain connects TRBV15 to TRBJ2-5; D may match TRBD1 or TRBD2 (5 bases each). This CDR3 region has 16 residues. The ends were cut back, 3 bases at V and 4 bases at J, with 18 bases in the middle. Germline V gene lookup returns CDR1 LNHNV and CDR2 YYDKDF (reference sequence). The chain's CDR3 is CATSRVPGALRETQYF. The CDR3 DNA sequence: TGTGCCACCAGCAGGGTGCCCGGGGCCCTACGAGAGACCCAGTACTTC.

The chain is built from TRBV5-5 and TRBJ2-1; 8 nucleotides line up with TRBD2. Trimming at V came to 7 bases and at J to 1 base, leaving 13 bases not matched to a gene. This CDR3 comprises 17 residues. Germline-derived CDR1 and CDR2 are SGHKS and YYEKEE (reference sequence). The CDR3 reads CASPWAGGPMSYNEQFF. DNA for the CDR3: TGTGCCAGCCCGTGGGCGGGGGGCCCGATGTCCTACAATGAGCAGTTCTTC.

The chain uses TRBV2 and TRBJ2-3; perhaps TRBD2 as D (6 bases). The germline V and J ends were trimmed by 7 bases and 4 bases, with 18 bases remaining between them. The CDR3 spans 15 residues. CDR1 SNHLY and CDR2 FYNNEI come from the germline V gene. DNA for the CDR3: TGTGCCAGCAAGTCTCTACTAGCTACTGCAGATACGCAGTATTTT. The encoded protein is CASKSLLATADTQYF.

This chain links TRBV12-3 or TRBV12-4 with TRBJ2-1; D could derive from TRBD1 or TRBD2 (5 bases each). The CDR3 loop spans 17 amino acids. Trimming shortened V by 6 bases and J by 8 bases, and 26 bases separated the two germline ends. CDR3 sequence: CASSQPGTAPLSDEQFF. The DNA for the CDR3 is TGTGCCAGCAGCCAACCAGGGACGGCACCCTTAAGCGATGAGCAGTTCTTC.

In its sample, this clonotype was seen a few times. The rearrangement joins TRBV6-5 to TRBJ2-3, with TRBD1 matching over 8 bases. V was clipped by 0 bases and J by 4 bases; unmatched bases: 0. This CDR3 spans 14 amino acids. Germline CDR1 MNHEY, CDR2 SVGAGI. CDR3 in DNA: TGTGCCAGCAGTTACTCGGACAGGGCAGATACGCAGTATTTT. Its protein is CASSYSDRADTQYF.

This chain uses TRBV7-9 with TRBJ2-5, with D unresolved. The CDR3 totals 16 residues. Trimming left V 5 bases short and J 3 bases short, with 19 bases between. Germline-derived CDR1 and CDR2 are SEHNR and FQNEAQ (reference sequence). This chain's CDR3 is CASSLRTLRFKETQYF. CDR3 sequence (DNA): TGTGCCAGCAGCCTCCGGACCCTAAGATTTAAAGAGACCCAGTACTTC.

This clonotype was observed once. The chain combines TRBV20-1 with TRBJ2-5; 10 bases agree with TRBD1. The CDR3 runs 14 residues. V shed 5 bases and J 5 bases; nucleotides not matched to a gene: 8. The V gene's germline CDR1 is DFQATT and CDR2 SNEGSKA (reference sequence). The CDR3 region is CSALRTGGVETQYF. CDR3 DNA: TGCAGTGCTTTAAGGACAGGGGGGGTGGAGACCCAGTACTTC.

V and J are TRBV6-5 and TRBJ1-2; possible D gene TRBD1, 5 bases. Germline V gene lookup returns CDR1 MNHEY and CDR2 SVGAGI. Between the trimmed V and J ends, which lost 2 bases and 1 base, there was a span of 14 bases. The CDR3 length is 16 residues. The CDR3 sequence: CASSYGWGGNNYGYTF. The CDR3 coding sequence is TGTGCCAGCAGTTACGGCTGGGGGGGGAATAACTATGGCTACACCTTC.

This clonotype has ten or more counts. This rearrangement joins TRBV5-1 to TRBJ2-6, with 7 bases identical to TRBD1. The V and J ends lost 0 bases and 0 bases, in that order; junction bases with no gene match: 3. In germline, CDR1 is SGHRS, CDR2 YFSETQ. CDR3 length: 17 residues. The CDR3 region has the DNA TGCGCCAGCAGCTTGGAGGGACAGCTCTCTGGGGCCAACGTCCTGACTTTC. This translates into CASSLEGQLSGANVLTF.

As to this clonotype: A much larger clonotype is one base distant, so this may be a read error. The chain carries TRBV5-6 and TRBJ2-7; weak D call: TRBD2 (6 bases). The length of the CDR3 is 14 residues. The V end was cut by 1 base, the J end by 4 bases, with 12 bases between. CDR1 is SGHDT and CDR2 is YYEEEE in the germline V gene. CDR3 DNA sequence: TGTGCCAGCAGCTTGCTGGGAGGATTGTACGAGCAGTACGTC. Protein: CASSLLGGLYEQYV.

V and J are TRBV20-1 and TRBJ1-4; 9 bases agree with TRBD1. Germline CDR1 DFQATT, CDR2 SNEGSKA (reference sequence). CDR3 length: 16 residues. V gave up 6 bases and J gave up 7 bases; unmatched junction bases: 15. CDR3 protein: CSAPPERTDRGEKLFF. The CDR3 DNA reads TGCAGTGCCCCGCCGGAAAGGACGGACAGGGGTGAAAAACTGTTTTTT.

Comment on this clonotype: The conserved final phenylalanine or tryptophan is absent from the CDR3, which likely points to a read error. The chain uses TRBV12-3 or TRBV12-4 and TRBJ2-5; the match to TRBD1 covers 9 bases. The V and J ends lost 4 bases and 3 bases, in that order; junction bases with no gene match: 3. The CDR3 totals 14 residues. This CDR3 reads CASSSGTGKETQYL. The CDR3 DNA sequence: TGTGCCAGCAGTTCCGGGACAGGGAAAGAGACCCAGTACTTA.

V usage is TRBV7-9 and J usage is TRBJ1-2; 7 nucleotides line up with TRBD1. CDR1 is SEHNR and CDR2 is FQNEAQ in the germline V gene (reference sequence). The CDR3 extends over 13 amino acids. J gave up 8 bases and V 5 bases, and 8 bases lay outside the gene matches. CDR3 nucleotides: TGTGCCAGCAGCCCCGACAGGGAGGGAGGCTACACCTTC. Its protein is CASSPDREGGYTF.

This clonotype was seen at least ten times. The chain carries TRBV20-1 and TRBJ1-6; TRBD1 agrees at 9 bases. CDR3 length: 15 residues. J gave up 6 bases and V 5 bases, and 8 bases lay outside the gene matches. The germline V gene has CDR1 DFQATT and CDR2 SNEGSKA (reference sequence). DNA for the CDR3: TGCAGTGCTCCGAATCCGACAGGGGGTAATTCACCCCTCCACTTT. Protein sequence: CSAPNPTGGNSPLHF.

This clonotype was detected only once. V gene TRBV15 combines with J gene TRBJ1-3; D call uncertain. The CDR3 totals 13 residues. Between the trimmed V and J ends, which lost 4 bases and 8 bases, there was a span of 12 bases. Germline V gene lookup returns CDR1 LNHNV and CDR2 YYDKDF (reference sequence). The CDR3 spells CATSNPAVDTIYF. The CDR3 region has the DNA TGTGCCACCAGCAATCCAGCGGTAGACACCATATATTTT.

The chain combines TRBV12-3 or TRBV12-4 with TRBJ1-3; D gene unclear. The CDR3 has 12 amino acids. V was cut by 2 bases and J by 10 bases, with 9 bases left in between. As DNA, the CDR3 is TGTGCCAGCAGTTTAATGATGGGTACCATATATTTT. Protein sequence: CASSLMMGTIYF.

This clonotype was seen at least ten times. The J gene is TRBJ2-6, the V gene TRBV25-1; the D is unclear. Trimming took 6 bases from V and 0 from J, leaving 12 bases between them. The CDR3 runs to 16 residues. Germline-derived CDR1 and CDR2 are MGHDK and SYGVNS. The CDR3 spells CASSSYIGSGANVLTF. Here the CDR3 DNA reads TGTGCCAGCAGCTCTTACATCGGCTCTGGGGCCAACGTCCTGACTTTC. Complete variable domain (other parts from reference TRBV25-1 and TRBJ2-6): EADIYQTPRYLVIGTGKKITLECSQTMGHDKMYWYQQDPGMELHLIHYSYGVNSTEKGDLSSESTVSRIRTEHFPLTLESARPSHTSQYLCASSSYIGSGANVLTFGAGSRLTVL.

The table lists this clonotype with many counts. V is TRBV20-1 and J is TRBJ2-3, with TRBD2 matching 15 bases. The CDR3 runs 15 residues. Germline values: CDR1 DFQATT, CDR2 SNEGSKA (reference sequence). The V gene end was trimmed by 5 bases and the J gene end by 6 bases; junction bases not matched to a gene: 6. The CDR3 nucleotides read TGCAGTGCTCGGACTAGCGGGGGGGCAGGGGATACGCAGTATTTT. As protein: CSARTSGGAGDTQYF.

This chain links TRBV6-5 with TRBJ1-5; no firm D call. The germline V and J ends were trimmed by 6 bases and 2 bases, with 14 bases remaining between them. Per germline, CDR1 MNHEY and CDR2 SVGAGI. The CDR3 contains 15 residues. CDR3 coding DNA: TGTGCCAGCAGCGCCCAGGTAGGAGGCAATCAGCCCCAGCATTTT. It translates to CASSAQVGGNQPQHF.

The rearrangement uses TRBV20-1 and TRBJ2-3, with 7 bases aligning to TRBD2. Germline V CDR1 and CDR2: DFQATT, SNEGSKA (reference sequence). CDR3 length: 15 amino acids. With V trimmed by 2 bases and J by 4 bases, 9 bases remained unmatched. CDR3 coding DNA: TGCAGTGCTAGACAATGGGGCGGGGGACCAGATACGCAGTATTTT. It is translated as CSARQWGGGPDTQYF.

There are many counts of this clonotype. The J gene is TRBJ2-5, the V gene TRBV12-3 or TRBV12-4; 10 bases fit TRBD2. V was clipped by 6 bases and J by 4 bases; unmatched bases: 14. CDR3 length: 17 residues. The CDR3 loop reads CASRMFQSGGVLETQYF. CDR3 DNA sequence: TGTGCCAGCAGAATGTTCCAGAGCGGGGGGGTTCTAGAGACCCAGTACTTC.

This clonotype was counted at least ten times. Written as DNA, the CDR3 is TGTGCCACCAGCAGTCTACAGGGAGCTAATGAAAAACTGTTTTTT. Protein product: CATSSLQGANEKLFF. This chain connects TRBV15 to TRBJ1-4; D might be TRBD1 (6 bases). V was trimmed by 3 bases and J by 3 bases, leaving 11 bases between them. There are 15 residues in the CDR3. In germline, CDR1 is LNHNV, CDR2 YYDKDF (reference sequence).

The chain carries TRBV20-1 and TRBJ1-3, with no clear D. This CDR3 spans 15 amino acids. V was pared by 0 bases and J by 4 bases, with 13 bases between. Germline V gene lookup returns CDR1 DFQATT and CDR2 SNEGSKA (reference sequence). The CDR3 is CSARDGPGSGNTIYF. CDR3 nucleotides: TGCAGTGCTAGAGACGGACCCGGGTCGGGAAACACCATATATTTT.